This T cell receptor (beta chain) emerged from a study of cytomegalovirus exposure and HLA in healthy donors (TCRdb year 2017). Study-wide context: According to an earlier analysis of several hundred of the donors, roughly 180 million T cells yielded 117 million unique TCR beta sequences and more than 250 Gb of sequence data. Around 300 gigabases of sequencing data and tens of millions of unique TCR sequences were included in an early release covering several hundred HLA-typed donors. Among the roughly 400 genotyped donors, 75% to 90% belonged to the genetic ancestry cluster associated with self-reported Caucasian donors. The study aimed to test whether signatures of past pathogen exposure could be identified by cataloging public T cell receptors. The study profiled the T cell repertoires of hundreds of subjects by immunosequencing and related them to cytomegalovirus serostatus. In addition to the first cohort of 650 to 800 subjects, a separate validation cohort of approximately 130 different subjects was used. The study combined high-throughput TCR immunosequencing, statistical association of individual TCRs with disease status, and machine learning to predict cytomegalovirus infection status. A later analysis re-analyzed previously published TCR beta repertoires from 500 to 700 donors and added high-resolution HLA genotyping to study TCR occurrence patterns. Rather than drawing on any new phenotypic data, the later analysis identified candidate immune exposures from TCR beta sequences and the way those sequences occurred across donors. To decide whether each TCR beta V gene segment behaved as functional or pseudogenic, an earlier analysis of 587 of the donors relied on high-throughput TCR beta sequencing. Donor age, sex, ethnicity and CMV serostatus were compiled alongside the repertoire data. In a later genetic analysis, genome-wide SNP genotypes for about 65% of the roughly 670 donors were used, and that subset was treated as a discovery cohort. All discovery cohort repertoires had been generated using a single sequencing platform. Class I and class II HLA loci were covered by the typing at four-digit resolution. Typing coverage differed by locus: A, B, C, DRB1 and DQB1 were typed in about 620-640 donors, DQA1 in roughly 510, DPA1 in over 600, and DPB1 in 400 to 490. A few DR-DQ haplotypes were treated as single units for association and clustering because of strong linkage in the cohort. Across some 400 genotyped donors of the cohort, an average of approximately 200,000 unique TCR beta nucleotide sequences per donor were sequenced, and around 19% of those sequences were non-productive. Results and caveats for the whole study, not just this receptor: In an earlier analysis of around 600 of the donors, most TCR beta V segments appeared in productive rearrangements about 90% or about 30% of the time, broadly matching IMGT annotations. The classifier was reported to diagnose cytomegalovirus status with high specificity and sensitivity in both the original and validation cohorts. Across donors, most TCR sequences were observed very rarely, whereas some public TCRs were present in many individuals. The cohort was sequenced for TCR beta chains only, and without alpha or paired-chain data the features that could be detected were limited. Strong co-occurrence of HLA alleles, especially DR and DQ, made assigning TCR associations to individual alleles difficult. A further reported finding was that TCR beta sequences accurately predicted the HLA-A and HLA-B alleles for most subjects in the first cohort. In a later genetic analysis, a missense DCLRE1C variant was associated with V-gene and J-gene trimming of TCR beta chains, and the association was replicated in an independent cohort. Sequencing depth was assumed to be roughly uniform across donors in the presence/absence analyses, though that assumption may not hold. About 17 rarely observed V segments, including chromosome 9 orphons, were excluded from the earlier analysis of approximately 500 of the donors because counts were too low. In vitro tests confirmed that three of the cytomegalovirus-associated TCR beta chains recognize cytomegalovirus antigens. According to a later genetic analysis, donors in an Asian-associated ancestry cluster had fewer N-insertions in productive TCRs than the roughly 670-donor mean. The study gave a list of roughly 150 TCR beta chains associated with cytomegalovirus. HLA typing was unavailable for some donors at each locus, so association tests used only the typed subset. For the cohort, immune exposure information was limited to CMV serostatus. Several of the top co-occurrence clusters appeared to be linked to parvovirus B19, influenza, CMV and Epstein-Barr virus, according to a later analysis. A cluster of highly shared sequence variants was judged likely to be a technical artifact of the sequencing pipeline. In a later analysis, HLA-associated TCR beta chains showed more clonal expansion and lower generation probabilities than non-associated chains that were equally common. A later analysis associated 17,000 or so TCR beta sequences with specific HLA alleles at a false discovery rate of 0.05. Correlated functional status among segregating V segments might reflect linkage disequilibrium, but an unknown experimental factor could not be ruled out. According to the authors, the approach could potentially be generalized to other disease states and immunological phenotypes. A later analysis found that most CMV-associated TCR beta chains appeared HLA-restricted, with HLA associations seemingly driven largely by CMV exposure. Because the 87-base-pair reads could not distinguish some IMGT-functional V segments, including TRBV6-2 and TRBV6-3, those segments were excluded. In a later analysis, TCR association rates were found to vary across HLA loci, with the most associated TCRs seen for DRB1 alleles and the fewest for HLA-C alleles.

Worth noting for this clone: Its antigen remains undetermined. No base quality values were provided; no much bigger clone lies one nucleotide off.

The library came from the immunoSEQ multiplex PCR assay. For the multiplex PCR, a mixture combining 60 forward primers for TCR Vbeta segments and 13 reverse primers for TCR Jbeta segments was used. Amplification of the CDR3 region of rearranged TCR beta genes was performed with a multiplex PCR assay on genomic DNA. On the Illumina HiSeq System, the amplified TCR beta libraries were sequenced as 87-base-pair reads. In the paper's pipeline: A later analysis tallied 70 million to 100 million unique TCR beta chains across the 666 repertoires, and some 10 million of those chains were shared by two or more donors. Raw reads were error-corrected and collapsed into unique sequences with a nearest-neighbor algorithm that merged closely related sequences to remove PCR and sequencing errors. To assign V, D and J gene segments, CDR3 sequences were aligned to IMGT reference sequences. For a sequence to be retained, a match of at least six nucleotides was required to both a V gene segment and a J gene segment. A rearrangement counted as productive if the CDR3 had no stop codons and remained in frame with V and J, and every other rearrangement counted as non-productive. CDR3 was defined according to IMGT convention as the region running from the second conserved V-encoded cysteine to the conserved J-encoded phenylalanine. Sequences without an unambiguous match to a single V gene segment were excluded from the earlier analysis of over 500 of the donors. In an earlier analysis of approximately 590 of the donors, a V segment was called functional when productive rearrangements were above 56.7%, and segregating when the standard deviation between donors exceeded 5%. A statistical classification framework was built for diagnosing cytomegalovirus status from the catalog of TCR beta chain sequences. In a later analysis, V and J genes were assigned by comparing TCR nucleotide sequences against IMGT/GENE-DB human TR gene sequences. Using the TCRdist pipeline, a later analysis assigned CDR3 sequences along with most-parsimonious VDJ recombination scenarios. In a later analysis, every TCR beta chain was defined by the combination of its CDR3 amino acid sequence and its V-gene family, and reads without a unique V-gene family were dropped. In a later analysis, 450 to 600 highly shared, low-generation-probability nucleotide sequences were removed to address suspected cross-contamination and a sequencing artifact. A later analysis calculated a clonal expansion index for each public chain from normalized within-repertoire ranks of inferred template counts. Generation probabilities in a later analysis came from a VDJ recombination model fitted to out-of-frame rearrangements, and those results were checked against IGoR. Hypergeometric tests were used in a later analysis to score TCR-TCR, TCR-HLA and TCR-CMV co-occurrence, with a repertoire-size bias correction applied to the TCR pairs. In a later analysis, false discovery rates were estimated by permuting HLA or CMV assignments 20 times. In a later analysis, co-occurring TCRs were grouped with DBSCAN, and TCRdist sequence similarity was added when clustering was performed within HLA-allele-positive subsets. Repertoires with fewer than 30,000 or more than 120,000 public chains were left out of co-occurrence clustering, as were a few repertoires with anomalous nucleotide sharing. Entries here come from immuneACCESS through TCRdb and include only in-frame sequences with V and J called. Some clones fail to appear in such tables; in the studies checked, an unresolved V gene covers under half of the shortfall, and the cause of the remainder is unknown. The V and J calls and the clone size are those of that table, but D and trimming were determined from the DNA. The table for this sample lists about 260,000 clones; roughly four fifths of them were counted only once. The ten largest clones add up to approximately 2% of the sample.

The cohort was made up of approximately 700 healthy bone marrow donors. At the time of sampling, all cohort members were nominally healthy, though unrecorded immune exposures were likely present. The donor tested CMV seropositive, placing the donor among the approximately 310 seropositive members of the cohort. Every donor gave a peripheral blood sample, and the peripheral blood mononuclear cells from that sample were used for TCR beta sequencing. The Qiagen DNeasy Blood Extraction Kit was used to extract genomic DNA from the blood cell samples. The V and J ends are trimmed by 7 bases and 8 bases, leaving 20 bases between them. Reading the germline V gene (reference sequence) gives CDR1 LNHDA and CDR2 SQIVND. Spanning cysteine to phenylalanine, the CDR3 consists of 15 amino acids. Only CDR3 DNA remains: 45 bases, in frame from the first base.

The V and J segments used are TRBV19 and TRBJ1-4; a tentative D match to TRBD1 spans 6 bases. Specimen: PBMCs. This TCR came from a middle-aged woman in good health and CMV-seropositive. The CDR3 corresponds to CASTGAGGGEEKLFF. The nucleotide sequence is TGTGCCAGTACCGGGGCGGGGGGGGGCGAGGAAAAACTGTTTTTT. Reference TRBV19 and TRBJ1-4 proteins supply the regions before and after the CDR3; the full variable domain is: DGGITQSPKYLFRKEGQNVTLSCEQNLNHDAMYWYRQDPGQGLRLIYYSQIVNDFQKGDIAEGYSVSREKKESFPLTVTSAQKNPTAFYLCASTGAGGGEEKLFFGSGTQLSVL.